Listed below are T cell receptor beta chains from one sample, sequenced in a study of blood T cell repertoires in COVID-19. TCRdb's table, derived via immunoSEQ multiplex PCR, lists solely in-frame clones and lacks some. The data contain more than 300,000 clones, 85% to 90% of them seen just once; the ten biggest clones take up about 4%. The sequenced sample consisted of PBMCs or T cells enriched from blood (not recorded which). The receptors derive from a man between 25 and 39 years old who had recovered from COVID-19. Both conserved end residues are part of each CDR3.

CASSTTGANTGELFF TRBJ2-2 TRBV9
CASSLLSRDYGYTF TRBJ1-2 TRBV28
CASSQYQGQAYEQYF TRBJ2-7 TRBV14
CASSTGVGELFF TRBJ2-2 TRBV19
CASSLAGGNIQYF TRBJ2-4 TRBV12-3/TRBV12-4
CASSLGAGENSPLHF TRBJ1-6 TRBV5-1
CASSWTGNSYEQYF TRBJ2-7 TRBV19
CASSTLQGARNTEAFF TRBJ1-1 TRBV11-3
CASSWRSGTGVQETQYF TRBJ2-5 TRBV6-2/TRBV6-3
CASSQDQASGLTDTQYF TRBJ2-3 TRBV4-1
CASDRDSLSGYTF TRBJ1-2 TRBV2
CASSSLAGVSTGELFF TRBJ2-2 TRBV7-7
CASSLMGGSGNTIYF TRBJ1-3 TRBV5-1
CASSLSRGLEYEQYF TRBJ2-7 TRBV4-1
CASQMNTEAFF TRBJ1-1 TRBV2
CASSKRQGPESIRFHNTDTQYF TRBJ2-3 TRBV21-1
CASSLPGLPDTQYF TRBJ2-3 TRBV11-3
CASSVAGQGARRKDNEQFF TRBJ2-1 TRBV9
CASSLPTEGVGGSPLHF TRBJ1-6 TRBV19
CAWSPPGLAGNEQFF TRBJ2-1 TRBV30
CASSRAGAYEQYF TRBJ2-7 TRBV4-1
CASSQLTGGYGYTF TRBJ1-2 TRBV4-1
CSVVGSGGGETQYF TRBJ2-5 TRBV29-1
CASSIPRGASGNTIYF TRBJ1-3 TRBV19
CASTASPGGRETQYF TRBJ2-5 TRBV19
CASSPRRGNEQFF TRBJ2-1 TRBV4-1
CATGRRDYRTDTQYF TRBJ2-3 TRBV27
CASSSSGHSNQPQHF TRBJ1-5 TRBV6-6
CASTQRGRTEAFF TRBJ1-1 TRBV2
CASSLLGGRTGELFF TRBJ2-2 TRBV7-9
CASSSDRLGGTEAFF TRBJ1-1 TRBV11-3
CASSPPRGNYGYTF TRBJ1-2 TRBV18
CASSLSGYRYF TRBJ2-5 TRBV5-1
CASSLARQETQYF TRBJ2-5 TRBV7-2
CASSLLDRVGQPQHF TRBJ1-5 TRBV19
CASSEAPGRQNQPQHF TRBJ1-5 TRBV2
CASSLAPGGTGNEQFF TRBJ2-1 TRBV7-9
CASSSSLWTNEKLFF TRBJ1-4 TRBV7-8
CASSLVEAGIYEQYF TRBJ2-7 TRBV7-9
CASSPPLRGRDYGYTF TRBJ1-2 TRBV4-1
CAWSVRGAQPQHF TRBJ1-5 TRBV30
CASSYDTGLLHF TRBJ1-6 TRBV6-6
CASRTPRDNEQFF TRBJ2-1 TRBV27
CASSEGTSGRADTQYF TRBJ2-3 TRBV2
CAWSRQRNTEAFF TRBJ1-1 TRBV30